This T cell receptor (beta chain) is drawn from a study of T cell changes during pregnancy in multiple sclerosis. CDR3 length: 14 amino acids. CDR1 and CDR2 (germline): GTSNPN, SVGIG (reference sequence). V lost 4 bases and J lost 0; bases outside the gene matches: 0. Here immunoSEQ multiplex PCR was the method, and the copy in TCRdb shows in-frame clones only, minus some. The table has approximately 52,000 clones, approximately 92% seen once; the top ten hold 0.25%. This sequence joins TRBV30 and TRBJ2-1; 10 bases align to TRBD2. The material was CD4+ T cells from peripheral blood mononuclear cells, obtained in the third trimester of pregnancy. This sequence originates from a female donor with multiple sclerosis, enrolled in a pregnancy study. The CDR3 loop reads CAWTSGSSYNEQFF. The CDR3 region has the DNA TGTGCCTGGACTAGCGGGAGCTCCTACAATGAGCAGTTCTTC.